This TCR beta chain was recovered during a study of beta chain features in type 1 diabetes. Reverse transcription of all isolated RNA meant that expressed TCRB transcripts were sequenced. Data came from immunoSEQ multiplex PCR; TCRdb stores just in-frame clones and leaves some out. Here the sample spans approximately 730,000 clones, 13% being singletons. Whole-study findings and limits: TCRB CDR3s were moderately but significantly shorter in Type 1 diabetes patients in all four CD4+ subsets.

This clone was observed a few times. The antigen remains unidentified. The sequence derives from a man aged 18 to 30 with type 1 diabetes. The sequenced sample was naive CD4+ T cells from blood.

The CDR3 DNA reads as TGCGCCAGCAGCCAAGATCGGGGCAATTCCTACGAGCAGTACTTC. Translated: CASSQDRGNSYEQYF. The J gene is TRBJ2-7, the V gene TRBV4-1; D possibly matches TRBD1 or TRBD2 (5 bases each). Germline V CDR1 and CDR2: MGHRA, YSYEKL. The V end was cut by 0 bases, the J end by 1 base, with 10 bases between. The CDR3 length is 15 residues.